This is a list of T cell receptor beta chains from one sample in a study of shared clonotypes between healthy human individuals. The table came from immunoSEQ multiplex PCR; TCRdb's copy has only in-frame clones and leaves some out. The sample records 2 million or so clones, roughly 94% being singletons. The material sequenced was naive CD4+ T cells sorted from blood. The source is a man aged 18-30 years in good health. CDR3s include the opening cysteine and the closing phenylalanine or tryptophan. Fields, in order: V gene, J gene, CDR3 protein.

TRBV10-3	TRBJ1-4	CAISEGQTTNEKLFF
TRBV19	NA	CASSMGGNEQYF
TRBV7-2	TRBJ2-7	CASSLGQAPYEQYF
TRBV6-6	TRBJ1-4	CASRQGQKQDEKLFF
TRBV7-6	TRBJ2-1	CASSLASGGTYNEQFF
TRBV30	TRBJ2-2	CAWPRGLAGGPANTGELFF
TRBV2	TRBJ1-5	CASSEAGAWPQHF
TRBV4-3	TRBJ1-5	CASSQEGGGNQPQHF
TRBV27	TRBJ1-5	CASSGQGNQPQHF
TRBV7-9	TRBJ2-5	CASSSRQQQETQYF
TRBV27	TRBJ1-1	CASSLRQGVREAFF
TRBV6-5	TRBJ2-7	CASSYSTLAGAYEQYF
TRBV10-1	TRBJ2-7	CASSEAQYYEQYF
TRBV7-9	TRBJ1-1	CASSPGTNTEAFF
TRBV27	TRBJ2-1	CASGLRTGAYNEQFF
TRBV7-2	TRBJ2-7	CASSIKTSGTQYF
TRBV5-6	TRBJ2-3	CASSFLAQDTDTQYF
TRBV5-1	TRBJ2-7	CASSPGTAEQYF
TRBV27	TRBJ2-2	CASSPWGMTGELFF
TRBV27	TRBJ2-7	CASSSWDLASYEQYF